The 4 T cell receptor beta chains presented below share a single source sample, sequenced in a study of cytomegalovirus exposure and HLA in healthy donors. The data were produced by immunoSEQ multiplex PCR, yet TCRdb's version contains in-frame clones alone and is incomplete. The table shows about 56,000 clones, with 93% occurring only once. Sequencing was carried out using PBMCs. These receptors were taken from a woman aged 18-30 years in good health and CMV-seropositive.

This sequence joins TRBV5-1 and TRBJ2-2, with no clear D. V was shortened by 1 base and J by 5 bases, with 9 bases between the two germline ends. CDR3 size: 14 residues. Germline loops: CDR1 SGHRS, CDR2 YFSETQ. In DNA form, the CDR3 reads TGCGCCAGCAGCTTGCCCCTAGATACCGGGGAGCTGTTTTTT. Translating it yields CASSLPLDTGELFF.

The V gene is TRBV19, the J gene TRBJ2-7, with D possibly TRBD1 on 5 matching bases. The CDR3 has 14 residues. Trimming shortened V by 3 bases and J by 3 bases, and 12 bases separated the two germline ends. Germline CDR1 reads LNHDA; CDR2 reads SQIVND (reference sequence). The CDR3 spells CASSIGRVNYEQYF. In DNA, the CDR3 is TGTGCCAGTAGTATTGGCAGGGTAAACTACGAGCAGTACTTC.

The sample holds one count of this clone. This chain uses TRBV7-9 with TRBJ2-1; TRBD1 is a possible D gene (6 bases). Germline V CDR1 and CDR2: SEHNR, FQNEAQ (reference sequence). CDR3 length: 15 amino acids. Trimming removed 6 bases at V and 2 bases at J, with 14 bases between. DNA for the CDR3: TGTGCCAGCAGTCACCGGGACACCACCTACAATGAGCAGTTCTTC. It translates to CASSHRDTTYNEQFF.

V and J are TRBV11-2 and TRBJ1-2; TRBD1 agrees at 9 bases. After removal of 6 bases from V and 4 bases from J, the junction contained 9 bases not matched to a gene. Germline V gene sequence: CDR1 SGHAT, CDR2 FQNNGV. The CDR3 has 15 residues. The CDR3 loop reads CASSRDRGASYGYTF. CDR3 DNA sequence: TGTGCCAGCAGTCGCGACAGGGGGGCTAGCTATGGCTACACCTTC.